In its sample, the clone carrying this T cell receptor beta chain was seen many times. In TCRdb, the 5' RACE reads were re-called with MiXCR into one record per CDR3 protein. The sample gives 65,000 to 95,000 distinct CDR3 sequences, about 4.8% of which show up once; roughly 7.1% is in the top ten. The entry originates in a study of T cells of healthy individuals. V was cut by 3 bases and J by 3 bases, with 11 bases left in between. The CDR3 is 14 amino acids. Germline CDR1 and CDR2: KGHSH and LQKENI. The source of this sequence is a female donor in good health. The V gene is TRBV18, the J gene TRBJ1-1, with TRBD1 as a possible D gene (5 bases). The CDR3 DNA follows: TGTGCCAGCTCACCGGAGGGGCGGGACACTGAAGCTTTCTTT. Residues: CASSPEGRDTEAFF.